This entry lists 22 T cell receptor beta chains sequenced from one sample in a study of blood T cell repertoires in COVID-19. The repertoire was sequenced with immunoSEQ multiplex PCR; TCRdb's copy has only in-frame clones and lacks some. The data contain roughly 250,000 clones, approximately 85% of them singletons. The sequenced sample was PBMCs or T cells enriched from blood (not recorded which). The receptors come from a woman aged 25 to 45 who had recovered from COVID-19.

The CDR3 sequence: CASSEDQLAPSYEQYF. CDR3 DNA sequence: TGTGCCAGCAGTGAAGACCAACTAGCCCCCTCCTACGAGCAGTACTTC. The chain has TRBV6-1 and TRBJ2-7, with D possibly matching TRBD2 (6 bases). CDR3 length equals 16 residues. The V gene's germline CDR1 is MNHNS and CDR2 SASEGT. Trimming removed 1 base at V and 0 bases at J, with 13 bases between.

The J gene is TRBJ2-3, the V gene TRBV4-2, with D perhaps matching TRBD2 (5 bases). CDR3 size: 17 residues. In germline, CDR1 is LGHNA, CDR2 YNFKEQ. Trimming left V 1 base short and J 3 bases short, with 17 bases between. CDR3 sequence reads: CASSQGTAGTGTDTQYF. CDR3 bases: TGTGCCAGCAGCCAAGGAACTGCGGGCACGGGGACAGATACGCAGTATTTT.

On this clone: Other DNA sequences in this sample translate to the same CDR3. The chain links TRBV27 to TRBJ1-1; TRBD1 is a possible D gene (5 bases). The V gene's germline CDR1 is MNHEY and CDR2 SMNVEV (reference sequence). The length of the CDR3 is 14 residues. V was pared by 3 bases and J by 1 base, with 9 bases between. CDR3 in DNA: TGTGCCAGCAGTTTCCGACAGCAGAACACTGAAGCTTTCTTT. Amino acids: CASSFRQQNTEAFF.

J is TRBJ1-2 and V is TRBV12-3 or TRBV12-4; no firm D call. Trimming took 3 bases from V and 7 from J, leaving 12 bases between them. The CDR3 is made up of 13 amino acids. In DNA, the CDR3 is TGTGCCAGCAGTTTGCAGGTTTCCCGTGGCTACACCTTC. Its protein is CASSLQVSRGYTF.

The genes are TRBV6-5 and TRBJ2-1; TRBD2 aligns across 9 bases. This CDR3 contains 15 residues. The V gene's germline CDR1 is MNHEY and CDR2 SVGAGI. V was clipped by 5 bases and J by 1 base; unmatched bases: 3. The DNA for the CDR3 is TGTGCCAGCAGTAATACTAGCGGGTCCTACAATGAGCAGTTCTTC. Amino acid sequence: CASSNTSGSYNEQFF.

This clone was seen only once. The chain uses TRBV6-1 and TRBJ2-7, with a tentative D call TRBD1 (6 bases). Per germline, CDR1 MNHNS and CDR2 SASEGT. V shed 0 bases and J shed 2 bases, with 11 bases lying between them. The length of the CDR3 is 15 residues. In DNA form, the CDR3 reads TGTGCCAGCAGTGAAGCTGCAGGGGTAGCCTACGAGCAGTACTTC. Translated, it gives CASSEAAGVAYEQYF.

The V and J genes are TRBV29-1 and TRBJ2-1, with 9 bases identical to TRBD2. CDR3 length equals 16 residues. V gave up 3 bases and J gave up 0 bases; unmatched junction bases: 6. Per germline, CDR1 SQVTM and CDR2 ANQGSEA. The CDR3 protein is CSVDWGLAGSYNEQFF. In DNA, the CDR3 is TGCAGCGTTGATTGGGGACTAGCCGGCTCCTACAATGAGCAGTTCTTC.

The chain links TRBV9 to TRBJ1-4; unclear D gene. Germline V gives CDR1 SGDLS, CDR2 YYNGEE. This CDR3 contains 15 residues. Trimming shortened V by 4 bases and J by 6 bases, and 16 bases separated the two germline ends. CDR3 in amino acids: CASSSRPTGDEKLFF. For the CDR3, the DNA is TGTGCCAGCAGCTCCCGACCGACCGGGGATGAAAAACTGTTTTTT.

To note about this clone: The same CDR3 arises from other DNA sequences in this sample as well. V gene TRBV28 combines with J gene TRBJ1-2; 11 bases are a match to TRBD1. The germline V gene has CDR1 MDHEN and CDR2 SYDVKM. The CDR3 consists of 14 residues. V lost 5 bases to trimming and J lost 4 bases; unmatched junction nucleotides: 3. This chain's CDR3 is CASSRDRGIYGYTF. The CDR3 coding sequence is TGTGCCAGCAGTCGGGACAGGGGGATCTATGGCTACACCTTC.

As DNA, the CDR3 is TGCGCCAGCAGCTTATCAGGGCTGAACTATGGCTACACCTTC. Its translation: CASSLSGLNYGYTF. The chain recombines TRBV5-1 with TRBJ1-2; D is possibly TRBD1 (5 bases). From germline, CDR1 is SGHRS and CDR2 YFSETQ. The CDR3 is 14 amino acids. V was trimmed by 2 bases and J by 2 bases, leaving 10 bases between them.

The table lists this clone with a count of one. V is TRBV6-6 and J is TRBJ1-1, with D perhaps matching TRBD1 (5 bases). V gave up 6 bases and J gave up 6 bases, with 23 bases separating them. CDR3 length: 16 residues. Germline loops: CDR1 MNHNY, CDR2 SVGAGI (reference sequence). This CDR3 is CASSRLYGGSASEAFF. The DNA for the CDR3 is TGTGCCAGCAGCCGTCTCTACGGGGGGAGTGCGTCTGAAGCTTTCTTT.

This chain uses TRBV29-1 with TRBJ2-7; weak D call: TRBD1 (6 bases). The germline gives CDR1 SQVTM, CDR2 ANQGSEA. Trimming pared 3 bases from V and 5 bases from J, leaving 14 bases between. The CDR3 extends over 13 amino acids. CDR3 sequence (DNA): TGCAGCGTTGAGAAGGGGGTGATTCACGAGCAGTACTTC. Residues: CSVEKGVIHEQYF.

This chain uses TRBV5-1 with TRBJ2-3; 11 bases are a match to TRBD1. The V gene's germline CDR1 is SGHRS and CDR2 YFSETQ. CDR3 length: 15 amino acids. The ends lost 5 bases at V and 4 bases at J; junction bases unmatched: 6. The DNA of the CDR3 is TGCGCCAGCAGTTACCGGACAGGGGGCGCAGATACGCAGTATTTT. It codes for CASSYRTGGADTQYF.

The chain joins TRBV24-1 to TRBJ1-4; possible D gene TRBD1, 5 bases. Germline V lookup: CDR1 KGHDR, CDR2 SFDVKD. The CDR3 totals 12 residues. V lost 0 bases and J lost 10, with 5 bases in between. The CDR3 here is CATSDLRGKLFF. In DNA, the CDR3 is TGTGCCACCAGTGATTTGAGGGGAAAACTGTTTTTT.

The chain recombines TRBV5-1 with TRBJ1-2; no reliable D call. Trimming shortened V by 1 base and J by 8 bases, and 18 bases separated the two germline ends. This CDR3 spans 15 amino acids. CDR1 SGHRS and CDR2 YFSETQ come from the germline V gene. Written as DNA, the CDR3 is TGCGCCAGCAGCTTGTCTCCGGACCTCCCGGGAGGCTACACCTTC. Translating it yields CASSLSPDLPGGYTF.

CDR3 region: CASSQQGPPLHF. DNA for the CDR3: TGTGCCAGCAGCCAACAGGGGCCTCCCCTCCACTTT. The V and J genes are TRBV14 and TRBJ1-6, with a possible D match to TRBD1 (6 bases). The germline gives CDR1 SGHDN, CDR2 FVKESK. V was pared by 2 bases and J by 13 bases, with 9 bases between. The CDR3 totals 12 residues.

This chain joins TRBV28 and TRBJ1-5; D might be TRBD1 (5 bases). Trimming removed 4 bases from V and 3 bases from J, with 13 bases in between. CDR1 and CDR2 (germline): MDHEN, SYDVKM. The CDR3 length is 15 residues. CDR3 nucleotides: TGTGCCAGCAGTTCCCAGGGAGGGATCAATCAGCCCCAGCATTTT. This sequence encodes CASSSQGGINQPQHF.

This clone turned up a few times. The chain joins TRBV3-1 (or the pseudogene TRBV3-2) to TRBJ2-7; 7 bases are shared with TRBD1. The V gene's germline CDR1 is LGHDT and CDR2 YNNKEL (reference sequence). Unmatched junction bases numbered 10, after V lost 4 bases and J lost 4 bases. The CDR3 runs to 15 residues. This CDR3 reads CASSPGTDPRYEQYF. DNA for the CDR3: TGTGCCAGCAGCCCCGGGACAGATCCACGTTACGAGCAGTACTTC.

The chain combines TRBV7-2 with TRBJ2-7, with TRBD2 matching 10 bases. The CDR3 totals 14 residues. Germline values: CDR1 SGHTA, CDR2 FQGNSA. Trimming at V came to 6 bases and at J to 0 bases, leaving 2 bases not matched to a gene. The CDR3 coding sequence is TGTGCCAGCAGTTCTAGCGGGAGCTCCTACGAGCAGTACTTC. This codes for CASSSSGSSYEQYF.

This clone was observed a few times. The chain links TRBV27 to TRBJ2-1; tentative D call: TRBD2 (6 bases). The CDR3 spans 16 residues. V was cut by 3 bases and J by 8 bases, with 20 bases left in between. Germline CDR1 and CDR2: MNHEY and SMNVEV (reference sequence). CDR3 residues: CASSLTVSAASDEQFF. CDR3 in DNA: TGTGCCAGCAGTTTGACAGTCTCAGCGGCTAGCGATGAGCAGTTCTTC.

This chain connects TRBV27 to TRBJ2-1, with 9 positions matching TRBD2. The J segment lost 5 bases and the V segment lost 3 bases, leaving 2 bases of the junction unmatched. In germline, CDR1 is MNHEY, CDR2 SMNVEV (reference sequence). The CDR3 runs 14 residues. Written as DNA, the CDR3 is TGTGCCAGCAGTTTTCAGCGGGGGGACAATGAGCAGTTCTTC. It translates to CASSFQRGDNEQFF.

The chain uses TRBV27 and TRBJ1-6, with TRBD1 as a possible D gene (6 bases). The CDR3 is 15 amino acids. V lost 2 bases and J 5 bases, leaving 10 bases between the germline ends. Germline V gene data show CDR1 as MNHEY and CDR2 as SMNVEV (reference sequence). CDR3 residues: CASSLGTGNNSPLHF. The CDR3 DNA follows: TGTGCCAGCAGTTTAGGAACAGGGAATAATTCACCCCTCCACTTT.